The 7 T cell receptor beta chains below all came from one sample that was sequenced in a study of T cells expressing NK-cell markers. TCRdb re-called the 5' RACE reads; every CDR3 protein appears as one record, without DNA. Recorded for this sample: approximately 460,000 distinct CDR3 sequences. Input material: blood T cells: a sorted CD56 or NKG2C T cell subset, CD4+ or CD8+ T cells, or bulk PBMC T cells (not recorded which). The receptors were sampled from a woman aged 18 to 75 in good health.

The CDR3 loop is CASSSPLDRGNEQFF. This chain joins TRBV7-3 and TRBJ2-1; TCRdb calls TRBD1, which cannot be checked without DNA. Germline assignment: CDR1 SGHTA and CDR2 FQGTGA. CDR3 length equals 15 residues.

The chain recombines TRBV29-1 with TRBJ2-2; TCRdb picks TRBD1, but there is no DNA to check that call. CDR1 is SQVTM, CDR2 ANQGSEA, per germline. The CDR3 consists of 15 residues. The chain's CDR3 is CSVARQGLDTGELFF.

The CDR3 loop is CASSHRRGGRLWTQYF. The chain couples TRBV7-2 to TRBJ2-5; absent DNA, TCRdb's TRBD1 call cannot be checked. The CDR3 covers 16 residues. Per germline, CDR1 SGHTA and CDR2 FQGNSA. The complete variable domain, with remaining parts taken from reference TRBV7-2 and TRBJ2-5, reads GAGVSQSPSNKVTEKGKDVELRCDPISGHTALYWYRQSLGQGLEFLIYFQGNSAPDKSGLPSDRFSAERTGGSVSTLTIQRTQQEDSAVYLCASSHRRGGRLWTQYFGPGTRLLVL.

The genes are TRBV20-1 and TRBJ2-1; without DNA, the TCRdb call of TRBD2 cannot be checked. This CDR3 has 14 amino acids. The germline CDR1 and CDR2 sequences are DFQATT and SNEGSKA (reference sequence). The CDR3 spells CSAAGTSGSYEQFF.

Here the CDR3 reads CASSQGVTPGGALETQYF. The chain joins TRBV3-1 to TRBJ2-5; the D call of TRBD1 rests on TCRdb alone, since no DNA is present to check it. CDR3 length equals 18 residues. CDR1 is LGHDT and CDR2 is YNNKEL in the germline V gene (reference sequence).

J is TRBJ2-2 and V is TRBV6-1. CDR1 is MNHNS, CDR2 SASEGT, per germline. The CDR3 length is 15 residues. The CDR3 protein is CASSLGGSIPGELFF.

The CDR3 sequence is CSASRGYGYTF. The rearrangement joins TRBV20-1 to TRBJ1-2. Germline CDR1 DFQATT, CDR2 SNEGSKA (reference sequence). This CDR3 is built from 11 residues.